This record covers a single TCR beta chain. Seattle's cohort entered during active infection and was followed longitudinally. This sample was included in a study of blood T cell repertoires in COVID-19. In the study overall: The analysed material was cDNA or gDNA that came from T cells, B-cell-depleted T cells, or PBMCs.

Original analysis: Estimated nucleated cell counts came from reference gene primer amplification. Clones were sequenced by immunoSEQ multiplex PCR, and TCRdb holds only the in-frame ones, with some missing. V, J and clone size were drawn from that table, and D and trimming were deduced from the DNA. The sample has about 150,000 clones, roughly 80% seen once. This CDR3 contains 14 residues. CDR1 LNHNV and CDR2 YYDKDF come from the germline V gene (reference sequence). Trimming removed 1 base from V and 4 bases from J; junction bases left unmatched: 4. The source of this sequence is a woman aged 60-75 years with COVID-19, enrolled during active disease. The chain couples TRBV15 to TRBJ2-7; 7 bases are a match to TRBD1. The sequenced material came from peripheral blood. The CDR3 reads CATSRGGRGYEQYF. The CDR3 nucleotides are TGTGCCACCAGCAGAGGAGGCAGGGGGTACGAGCAGTACTTC.